Each of the 28 T cell receptor beta chains below was sequenced from the same sample in a study of T cell responses to AZD1222 COVID-19 vaccine (dated by TCRdb to about 2021). The library was generated by the immunoSEQ multiplex PCR assay. Imported from immuneACCESS, the table was reduced by TCRdb to in-frame sequences with V and J called. These copies leave out some clones; in studies compared against another copy, an unresolved V gene accounts for under half, and the cause of the remainder is not known. The sample has 68,000 or so clones on record, around nine tenths of them singletons. Together, the top ten hold 7.5% to 9% of the sample. The time point label on this specimen signifies: baseline before first vaccination. The sample consisted of peripheral blood, taken on day 0 of AZD1222 vaccination. Every receptor here comes from an adult in good health.

The chain uses TRBV5-6 and TRBJ2-7; 9 bases fit TRBD2. Germline V gives CDR1 SGHDT, CDR2 YYEEEE. This CDR3 has 16 residues. V dropped 0 bases and J dropped 2; count of bases not matched to a gene: 6. The CDR3 protein is CASSLAGLATTYEQYF. In DNA form, the CDR3 reads TGTGCCAGCAGCTTGGCAGGACTAGCGACAACCTACGAGCAGTACTTC.

The rearrangement uses TRBV7-8 and TRBJ1-5, with D possibly matching TRBD1 (5 bases). The CDR3 runs 15 residues. V lost 1 base, J lost 2 bases, and 9 bases lay in between. Germline V gives CDR1 SGHVS, CDR2 FQNEAQ. CDR3 region: CASSLGDRGNQPQHF. CDR3 in DNA: TGTGCCAGCAGCTTAGGGGACCGCGGCAATCAGCCCCAGCATTTT.

The chain is built from TRBV5-4 and TRBJ2-2; no clear D. Germline lookup yields CDR1 SGHNT and CDR2 YYREEE (reference sequence). This CDR3 is 13 amino acids long. V lost 4 bases, J lost 4 bases, and 8 bases lay in between. The CDR3 loop reads CASSHDFTGELFF. The CDR3 DNA follows: TGTGCCAGCAGCCACGACTTCACCGGGGAGCTGTTTTTT.

This clone was observed a few times. The chain is built from TRBV6-5 and TRBJ1-5; D gene ambiguous. Germline V gene data show CDR1 as MNHEY and CDR2 as SVGAGI. Trimming left V 7 bases short and J 2 bases short, with 15 bases between. The CDR3 runs to 15 residues. The CDR3 here is CASISWRSGNQPQHF. As DNA, the CDR3 is TGTGCCAGCATAAGTTGGCGCAGCGGCAATCAGCCCCAGCATTTT.

The rearrangement links TRBV21-1 to TRBJ2-7; the table gives TRBD1 as D, unverified against the DNA. TRBV21-1 is termed a pseudogene. The CDR3 has 16 residues. This CDR3 is CASSKDGEDRSYEQYF. The CDR3 bases are TGTGCCAGCAGCAAAGACGGAGAGGACAGGTCCTACGAGCAGTACTTC.

CDR3 nucleotide sequence: TGTGCCAGCAGTTTATTGGGCACCATGAACACTGAAGCTTTCTTT. The encoded protein is CASSLLGTMNTEAFF. The chain links TRBV28 to TRBJ1-1; D gene unclear. Trimming left V 1 base short and J 0 bases short, with 9 bases between. The CDR3 is 15 amino acids. Germline values: CDR1 MDHEN, CDR2 SYDVKM.

The chain recombines TRBV5-4 with TRBJ2-3; maybe TRBD2 (7 bases). Germline values: CDR1 SGHNT, CDR2 YYREEE (reference sequence). This CDR3 is 15 amino acids long. Trimming shortened V by 1 base and J by 10 bases, and 19 bases separated the two germline ends. CDR3 loop: CASSLLAGAPWSQYF. The CDR3 DNA follows: TGTGCCAGCAGCTTGCTGGCGGGGGCGCCGTGGTCGCAGTATTTT.

J is TRBJ1-6 and V is TRBV30; the D gene is possibly TRBD1 (6 bases). The V end lost 1 base, the J end lost 2 bases, and 12 bases lay between the germline ends. The CDR3 totals 16 residues. The germline V gene has CDR1 GTSNPN and CDR2 SVGIG (reference sequence). The CDR3 region is CAWSGKDRAYNSPLHF. The DNA of the CDR3 is TGTGCCTGGAGTGGGAAGGACAGAGCCTATAATTCACCCCTCCACTTT.

This chain uses TRBV7-2 with TRBJ2-3; 7 positions agree with TRBD2. The CDR3 is 16 residues long. CDR1 and CDR2 (germline): SGHTA, FQGNSA. The V segment lost 5 bases and the J segment 5 bases; nucleotides outside the gene matches: 13. The CDR3 DNA sequence: TGTGCCAGCAGCCTTATTGGCGGGAGTCGGGGAGATACGCAGTATTTT. Amino acid sequence: CASSLIGGSRGDTQYF.

The chain employs TRBV19 and TRBJ2-5; unclear D gene. The CDR3 consists of 15 residues. Between the trimmed V and J ends, which lost 1 base and 0 bases, there was a span of 9 bases. From germline, CDR1 is LNHDA and CDR2 SQIVND (reference sequence). DNA for the CDR3: TGTGCCAGTAGTATAGCTGGCGGTGACCAAGAGACCCAGTACTTC. Its protein is CASSIAGGDQETQYF.

V usage is TRBV14 and J usage is TRBJ2-3; D remains ambiguous. The CDR3 runs to 15 residues. V was trimmed by 0 bases and J by 6 bases, leaving 13 bases between them. Germline V CDR1 and CDR2: SGHDN, FVKESK. CDR3: CASSQEPAIGDTQYF. DNA for the CDR3: TGTGCCAGCAGCCAAGAGCCCGCCATTGGGGATACGCAGTATTTT.

This chain links TRBV4-3 with TRBJ1-2; tentative D call: TRBD1 (5 bases). V dropped 0 bases and J dropped 4 bases, with 12 bases sitting between them. Per germline, CDR1 LGHNA and CDR2 YSLEER. This CDR3 contains 15 residues. CDR3 amino acids: CASSQDLGAPYGYTF. The CDR3 coding sequence is TGCGCCAGCAGCCAAGATCTCGGGGCTCCCTATGGCTACACCTTC.

J is TRBJ2-1 and V is TRBV28; D not resolved. Trimming left V 5 bases short and J 2 bases short, with 19 bases between. In germline, CDR1 is MDHEN, CDR2 SYDVKM. This CDR3 is built from 17 residues. The CDR3 loop is CASSPSFLQSPYNEQFF. In DNA, the CDR3 is TGTGCCAGCAGTCCGTCCTTTCTGCAGAGCCCCTACAATGAGCAGTTCTTC.

The chain is built from TRBV5-8 and TRBJ2-1, with 7 bases aligning to TRBD2. The germline V gene encodes CDR1 SGHTS and CDR2 YDEGEE. V was clipped by 4 bases and J by 2 bases; unmatched bases: 9. The CDR3 loop spans 16 amino acids. CDR3 in amino acids: CASSASVSGPYNEQFF. The CDR3 DNA sequence: TGTGCCAGCAGCGCGTCCGTTAGCGGGCCCTACAATGAGCAGTTCTTC.

The rearrangement joins TRBV10-1 to TRBJ2-2; D gene unclear. The CDR3 is made up of 13 amino acids. The germline CDR1 and CDR2 sequences are WNHNN and SYGVQD (reference sequence). DNA for the CDR3: TGCCCCCGCAGCCGGACCCCGCCCGGGGAGCTGTTTTTT. It translates to CPRSRTPPGELFF.

This clone has just one count. Other DNA sequences in the sample encode the same CDR3. V is TRBV27 and J is TRBJ2-1, with a tentative D call TRBD1 (6 bases). The CDR3 extends over 16 amino acids. From germline, CDR1 is MNHEY and CDR2 SMNVEV (reference sequence). V gave up 4 bases and J gave up 0 bases, with 13 bases separating them. CDR3 bases: TGTGCCAGCAGTTCCCGCACAGGGAGCTCCTACAATGAGCAGTTCTTC. The encoded protein is CASSSRTGSSYNEQFF.

J is TRBJ2-3 and V is TRBV19; TRBD1 agrees at 8 bases. The CDR3 consists of 13 residues. J was trimmed by 2 bases and V by 6 bases; bases with no gene match: 1. Germline values: CDR1 LNHDA, CDR2 SQIVND (reference sequence). The CDR3 protein is CASRDRVTDTQYF. Written as DNA, the CDR3 is TGTGCCAGTAGGGACAGGGTCACAGATACGCAGTATTTT.

The chain couples TRBV6-6 to TRBJ2-6; no reliable D call. CDR3 length: 14 amino acids. With 0 bases removed from V and 2 bases from J, the gap between germline ends came to 2 bases. Germline values: CDR1 MNHNY, CDR2 SVGAGI (reference sequence). The CDR3 nucleotides are TGTGCCAGCAGTTACTCGACTGGGGCCAACGTCCTGACTTTC. Translation gives CASSYSTGANVLTF.

The table lists this clone with a count of one. The chain employs TRBV24-1 and TRBJ2-2, with 7 bases identical to TRBD1. CDR1 KGHDR and CDR2 SFDVKD come from the germline V gene. J was trimmed by 6 bases and V by 4 bases; bases with no gene match: 7. The length of the CDR3 is 15 residues. Here the CDR3 reads CATSDLGQGAGELFF. Here the CDR3 DNA reads TGTGCCACCAGTGACCTGGGGCAGGGGGCCGGGGAGCTGTTTTTT.

V usage is TRBV27 and J usage is TRBJ1-5; D unclear. Per germline, CDR1 MNHEY and CDR2 SMNVEV (reference sequence). V lost 0 bases and J 7 bases, leaving 7 bases between the germline ends. This CDR3 is 13 amino acids long. The CDR3 sequence is CASSLSRNQPQHF. As DNA, the CDR3 is TGTGCCAGCAGTTTATCCAGAAACCAGCCCCAGCATTTT.

The J gene is TRBJ1-2, the V gene TRBV19; TRBD1 agrees at 9 bases. With V trimmed by 3 bases and J by 3 bases, 5 bases remained unmatched. The CDR3 runs 15 residues. Looked up from germline, CDR1 is LNHDA and CDR2 is SQIVND (reference sequence). The CDR3 loop reads CASSIGTGIDYGYTF. CDR3 nucleotides: TGTGCCAGTAGTATTGGGACAGGGATTGACTATGGCTACACCTTC. The whole variable domain, filled in from reference TRBV19 and TRBJ1-2, reads DGGITQSPKYLFRKEGQNVTLSCEQNLNHDAMYWYRQDPGQGLRLIYYSQIVNDFQKGDIAEGYSVSREKKESFPLTVTSAQKNPTAFYLCASSIGTGIDYGYTFGSGTRLTVV.

Written as DNA, the CDR3 is TGTGCCAGCAGGCTCACGGACAGCTATGGCTACACCTTC. It yields the protein CASRLTDSYGYTF. This chain links TRBV6-5 with TRBJ1-2, with TRBD1 as a possible D gene (6 bases). This CDR3 spans 13 amino acids. Germline V lookup: CDR1 MNHEY, CDR2 SVGAGI. Trimming shortened V by 6 bases and J by 4 bases, and 12 bases separated the two germline ends.

This chain connects TRBV7-9 to TRBJ1-6, with 7 bases that match TRBD1. Germline CDR1 and CDR2: SEHNR and FQNEAQ (reference sequence). The CDR3 loop spans 15 amino acids. V trimming: 1 base; J trimming: 6 bases; junction bases outside the gene matches: 3. The CDR3, as DNA: TGTGCCAGCAGCTTAGTCGGACAGGCTAATTCACCCCTCCACTTT. Its translation: CASSLVGQANSPLHF.

This clone was seen just once. V usage is TRBV19 and J usage is TRBJ2-1, with 8 nucleotides matching TRBD2. Germline CDR1 reads LNHDA; CDR2 reads SQIVND (reference sequence). The ends lost 6 bases at V and 8 bases at J; junction bases unmatched: 15. CDR3 length equals 16 residues. The CDR3 region is CASSPRGSGRTYEQFF. The DNA for the CDR3 is TGTGCCAGTAGCCCCCGGGGGAGCGGGAGAACATATGAGCAGTTCTTC.

The chain combines TRBV19 with TRBJ1-2; 10 bases line up with TRBD1. Germline values: CDR1 LNHDA, CDR2 SQIVND (reference sequence). This CDR3 contains 16 residues. The junction had 12 bases not matched to a gene; V was cut back by 4 bases and J by 7 bases. DNA of the CDR3: TGTGCCAGTAGTACTCATCCGGGACAGGGGATGAGTGGCTACACCTTC. Translated, it gives CASSTHPGQGMSGYTF.

The genes are TRBV30 and TRBJ2-1; D unresolved. CDR3 length: 12 amino acids. Germline assignment: CDR1 GTSNPN and CDR2 SVGIG (reference sequence). V shed 2 bases and J shed 5 bases, with 7 bases lying between them. Here the CDR3 reads CAWSPQNNEQFF. As DNA, the CDR3 is TGTGCCTGGAGTCCCCAAAACAATGAGCAGTTCTTC.

The CDR3 coding sequence is TGTGCCAGCTCACCACGTCAGAACACAGATACGCAGTATTTT. Amino acids: CASSPRQNTDTQYF. The chain couples TRBV18 to TRBJ2-3, with unresolved D. Germline V CDR1 and CDR2: KGHSH, LQKENI. V was clipped by 1 base and J by 2 bases, with 7 bases between them. The CDR3 length is 14 residues.

V is TRBV7-9 and J is TRBJ2-5; no clear D gene. Germline-derived CDR1 and CDR2 are SEHNR and FQNEAQ (reference sequence). V lost 6 bases, J lost 1 base, and 9 bases lay in between. The CDR3 contains 13 residues. The CDR3 sequence is CASRSPGQETQYF. The DNA for the CDR3 is TGTGCCAGCAGGTCCCCCGGCCAAGAGACCCAGTACTTC.